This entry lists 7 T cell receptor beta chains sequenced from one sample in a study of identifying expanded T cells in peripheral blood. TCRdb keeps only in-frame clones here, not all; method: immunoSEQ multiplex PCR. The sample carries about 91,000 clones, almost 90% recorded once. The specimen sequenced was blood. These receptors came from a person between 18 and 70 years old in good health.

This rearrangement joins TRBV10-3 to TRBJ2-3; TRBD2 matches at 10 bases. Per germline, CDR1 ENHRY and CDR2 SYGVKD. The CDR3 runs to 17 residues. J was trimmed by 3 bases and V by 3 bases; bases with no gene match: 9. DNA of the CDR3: TGTGCCATCAGTGATGTTGGACCTAGCGGGAGTACAGATACGCAGTATTTT. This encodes CAISDVGPSGSTDTQYF.

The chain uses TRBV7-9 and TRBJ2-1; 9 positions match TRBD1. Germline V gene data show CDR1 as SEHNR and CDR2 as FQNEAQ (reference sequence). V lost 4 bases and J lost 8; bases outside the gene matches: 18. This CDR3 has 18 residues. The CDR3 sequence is CASSSLDNRDRVGDEQFF. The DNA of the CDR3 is TGTGCCAGCAGCTCCCTCGATAACCGGGACAGGGTAGGCGATGAGCAGTTCTTC. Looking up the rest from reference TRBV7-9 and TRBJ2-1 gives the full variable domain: DTGVSQNPRHKITKRGQNVTFRCDPISEHNRLYWYRQTLGQGPEFLTYFQNEAQLEKSRLLSDRFSAERPKGSFSTLEIQRTEQGDSAMYLCASSSLDNRDRVGDEQFFGPGTRLTVL.

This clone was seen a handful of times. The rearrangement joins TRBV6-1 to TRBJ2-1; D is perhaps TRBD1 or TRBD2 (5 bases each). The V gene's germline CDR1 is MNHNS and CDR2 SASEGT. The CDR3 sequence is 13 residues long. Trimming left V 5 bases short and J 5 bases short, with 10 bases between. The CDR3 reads CASSRDLHNEQFF. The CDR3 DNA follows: TGTGCCAGCAGTCGGGACCTCCACAATGAGCAGTTCTTC.

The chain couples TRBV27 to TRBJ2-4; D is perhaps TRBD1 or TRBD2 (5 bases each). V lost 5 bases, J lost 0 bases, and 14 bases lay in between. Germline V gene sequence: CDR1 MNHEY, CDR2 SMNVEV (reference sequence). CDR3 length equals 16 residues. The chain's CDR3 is CASSPGTPGAKNIQYF. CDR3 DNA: TGTGCCAGCAGTCCGGGGACCCCCGGAGCCAAAAACATTCAGTACTTC.

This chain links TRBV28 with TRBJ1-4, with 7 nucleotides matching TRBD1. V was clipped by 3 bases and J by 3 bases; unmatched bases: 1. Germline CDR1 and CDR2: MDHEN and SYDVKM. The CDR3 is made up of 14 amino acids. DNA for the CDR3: TGTGCCAGCAGTTTTGGGACAGCTAATGAAAAACTGTTTTTT. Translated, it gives CASSFGTANEKLFF. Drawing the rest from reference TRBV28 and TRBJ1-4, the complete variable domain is DVKVTQSSRYLVKRTGEKVFLECVQDMDHENMFWYRQDPGLGLRLIYFSYDVKMKEKGDIPEGYSVSREKKERFSLILESASTNQTSMYLCASSFGTANEKLFFGSGTQLSVL.

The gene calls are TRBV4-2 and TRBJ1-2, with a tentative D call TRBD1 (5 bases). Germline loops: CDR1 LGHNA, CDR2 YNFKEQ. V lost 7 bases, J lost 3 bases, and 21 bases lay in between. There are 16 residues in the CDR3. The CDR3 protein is CASTKTPREIDYGYTF. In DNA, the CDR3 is TGTGCCAGCACCAAAACCCCCAGGGAAATCGACTATGGCTACACCTTC.

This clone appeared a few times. This CDR3 reads CASSRQRNQPQHF. As DNA, the CDR3 is TGTGCCAGCAGTCGCCAGCGTAATCAGCCCCAGCATTTT. This chain connects TRBV6-5 to TRBJ1-5; D remains ambiguous. Per germline, CDR1 MNHEY and CDR2 SVGAGI. The CDR3 is 13 residues long. Trimming cost V 5 bases and J 4 bases, with 9 bases left between them.